The count of the clone carrying this TCR beta chain is one. In the authors' methods: Reference gene primer amplification gave nucleated cell count estimates. Generated by immunoSEQ multiplex PCR, the TCRdb table keeps only in-frame clones and is missing some. V and J calls and clone size follow that table, whereas D and trimming were derived from the DNA. The data hold 350,000 to 400,000 clones, with 86% observed a single time. This sample stems from a study of blood T cell repertoires in COVID-19. Study-wide background: The origin of the acute and convalescent COVID-19 samples was the United States, Italy and Spain. Sample material is recorded as cDNA or gDNA derived from T cells, B-cell-depleted T cells, or PBMCs.

Seattle's cohort entered during active infection and was followed longitudinally. V shed 4 bases and J 5 bases; nucleotides not matched to a gene: 14. CDR1 and CDR2 from the germline V gene are SGHAT and FQNNGV. The CDR3 sequence is 18 residues long. The rearrangement joins TRBV11-2 to TRBJ2-3; 11 bases are a match to TRBD1. The sequencing sample was made of peripheral blood. This TCR derives from a woman aged 60-75 years with COVID-19, enrolled during active disease. The CDR3 nucleotides read TGTGCCAGCAGCTCTGGACAGGGGGCTTTTCGCGGGGGAGATACGCAGTATTTT. Amino acids: CASSSGQGAFRGGDTQYF.